Below, 3 T cell receptor beta chains from the same sample are listed, as sequenced in a study of blood T cell repertoires in COVID-19 (dated by TCRdb to about 2020). Receptor libraries were prepared by the immunoSEQ multiplex PCR assay. TCRdb provides this immuneACCESS table in a form limited to in-frame rearrangements. Some clones are lacking; in checked studies, under half of them reflect an unresolved V gene, and why the rest are absent is not known. This sample gives 70,000 to 95,000 clones in total; roughly four fifths of them show up just once. Together, the top ten hold less than 2% of the sample. Sequencing was performed on peripheral blood. The source of these receptors is a woman aged 60 to 75 with acute or convalescent COVID-19.

The chain links TRBV6-2 or TRBV6-3 to TRBJ1-2, with D perhaps matching TRBD1 (6 bases). The V and J ends lost 6 bases and 4 bases respectively, with 15 bases between them. Germline CDR1 MNHEY, CDR2 SVGEGT. This CDR3 has 14 amino acids. The CDR3 region has the DNA TGTGCCAGCAGCCTGTCCGGGACAATCTATGGCTACACCTTC. Encoded protein: CASSLSGTIYGYTF.

The rearrangement links TRBV30 to TRBJ1-2; tentative D call: TRBD1 (6 bases). V was clipped by 0 bases and J by 6 bases, with 11 bases between them. This CDR3 is 13 amino acids long. Germline CDR1 is GTSNPN and CDR2 is SVGIG (reference sequence). The CDR3 sequence: CAWSVARQDGYTF. The CDR3 DNA is TGTGCCTGGAGTGTAGCCCGACAGGATGGCTACACCTTC.

The CDR3 is CAWTPSGSLNEQFF. The CDR3 DNA sequence: TGTGCCTGGACGCCCAGCGGGAGTTTAAATGAGCAGTTCTTC. The chain couples TRBV30 to TRBJ2-1, with 8 bases fitting TRBD2. V shed 4 bases and J 7 bases; nucleotides not matched to a gene: 9. The CDR3 is made up of 14 amino acids. Per the germline V gene, CDR1 is GTSNPN and CDR2 is SVGIG (reference sequence).